The 14 T cell receptor beta chains given below trace back to one sample, sequenced in a study of cytomegalovirus exposure and HLA in healthy donors. PCR primers comprised 60 Vbeta and 13 Jbeta primers. Sequencing was performed with immunoSEQ multiplex PCR; in TCRdb, only in-frame clones are kept and a portion is missing. The table lists 120,000 to 150,000 clones. The sample was PBMCs. The receptors were sampled from a woman between 45 and 65 years old in good health and CMV-seronegative.

The chain joins TRBV28 to TRBJ1-2, with 7 nucleotides matching TRBD1. Germline-derived CDR1 and CDR2 are MDHEN and SYDVKM. After removal of 5 bases from V and 13 bases from J, the junction contained 10 bases not matched to a gene. The CDR3 is made up of 12 amino acids. The CDR3 sequence: CASSPWTGACTF. The CDR3 DNA is TGTGCCAGCAGTCCGTGGACAGGAGCCTGCACCTTC.

The chain combines TRBV2 with TRBJ1-2; a possible D gene is TRBD1 (5 bases). Germline loops: CDR1 SNHLY, CDR2 FYNNEI. Trimming left V 3 bases short and J 5 bases short, with 13 bases between. The CDR3 spans 14 residues. The CDR3 loop is CASSDQGVQYGYTF. CDR3 DNA sequence: TGTGCCAGCAGTGACCAGGGTGTTCAATATGGCTACACCTTC.

This chain connects TRBV9 to TRBJ2-1; tentatively, D is TRBD2 (6 bases). Germline-derived CDR1 and CDR2 are SGDLS and YYNGEE. CDR3 length equals 15 residues. V lost 5 bases and J 1 base, leaving 13 bases between the germline ends. CDR3 residues: CASSPGGGSYNEQFF. DNA of the CDR3: TGTGCCAGCAGTCCCGGGGGTGGATCCTACAATGAGCAGTTCTTC.

V is TRBV28 and J is TRBJ2-7; 8 bases align to TRBD2. V was clipped by 4 bases and J by 6 bases; unmatched bases: 11. In germline, CDR1 is MDHEN, CDR2 SYDVKM. This CDR3 comprises 15 residues. CDR3 in DNA: TGTGCCAGCAGTTCCCCCTCCGCGGGGGGTGGCGAGCAGTACTTC. This encodes CASSSPSAGGGEQYF.

The chain combines TRBV30 with TRBJ1-2; the D is unclear. The CDR3 is 11 residues long. Germline V gene data show CDR1 as GTSNPN and CDR2 as SVGIG (reference sequence). Trimming stripped 2 bases from V and 4 bases from J, with 5 bases between. The CDR3: CAWSQLYGYTF. The CDR3 region has the DNA TGTGCCTGGAGTCAACTCTATGGCTACACCTTC.

This rearrangement joins TRBV9 to TRBJ1-2, with TRBD1 matching over 8 bases. The germline gives CDR1 SGDLS, CDR2 YYNGEE. Unmatched junction bases numbered 22, after V lost 8 bases and J lost 7 bases. The CDR3 sequence is 17 residues long. This CDR3 reads CASTALGGQGKGGGYTF. CDR3 coding DNA: TGTGCCAGTACCGCCCTGGGAGGACAGGGTAAAGGCGGTGGCTACACCTTC.

This chain joins TRBV30 and TRBJ1-4, with a tentative D call TRBD1 (5 bases). Looked up from germline, CDR1 is GTSNPN and CDR2 is SVGIG (reference sequence). The CDR3 runs to 12 residues. Trimming pared 8 bases from V and 6 bases from J, leaving 13 bases between. The CDR3 spells CAGRQNYEKLFF. DNA of the CDR3: TGTGCCGGCCGACAGAATTATGAAAAACTGTTTTTT.

The V gene is TRBV5-1, the J gene TRBJ2-7; D unresolved. Germline V gene sequence: CDR1 SGHRS, CDR2 YFSETQ. The length of the CDR3 is 15 residues. Trimming removed 0 bases from V and 3 bases from J, with 13 bases in between. The CDR3 loop reads CASSLVRRLVYEQYF. In DNA, the CDR3 is TGCGCCAGCAGCTTGGTTCGACGGCTAGTCTACGAGCAGTACTTC.

The V call is TRBV19, the J call TRBJ1-1, with 7 bases that match TRBD1. V trimming: 3 bases; J trimming: 0 bases; junction bases outside the gene matches: 10. Germline loops: CDR1 LNHDA, CDR2 SQIVND (reference sequence). The CDR3 has 17 residues. The DNA of the CDR3 is TGTGCCAGTAGTATCGGCAGGGGGGAGCACATGAACACTGAAGCTTTCTTT. Amino acids: CASSIGRGEHMNTEAFF.

The chain joins TRBV6-1 to TRBJ1-1, with unresolved D. From germline, CDR1 is MNHNS and CDR2 SASEGT. There are 14 residues in the CDR3. The germline V and J ends were trimmed by 6 bases and 0 bases, with 11 bases remaining between them. In DNA, the CDR3 is TGTGCCAGCAGCGGCACTATTTTGAACACTGAAGCTTTCTTT. Translation gives CASSGTILNTEAFF.

The chain recombines TRBV27 with TRBJ2-7; TRBD2 matches at 12 bases. The germline V gene has CDR1 MNHEY and CDR2 SMNVEV (reference sequence). V lost 4 bases to trimming and J lost 2 bases; unmatched junction nucleotides: 9. The CDR3 contains 17 residues. This CDR3 reads CASSSPLLAGGTYEQYF. DNA for the CDR3: TGTGCCAGCAGTTCCCCTCTTCTAGCGGGAGGGACCTACGAGCAGTACTTC.

This rearrangement joins TRBV2 to TRBJ1-1, with 7 bases aligning to TRBD1. V gave up 6 bases and J gave up 4 bases; unmatched junction bases: 11. CDR3 length: 15 residues. Germline V gene lookup returns CDR1 SNHLY and CDR2 FYNNEI. The CDR3 loop is CASRTLGQAGTEAFF. The CDR3 bases are TGTGCCAGCAGGACGCTAGGACAGGCGGGCACTGAAGCTTTCTTT.

The chain employs TRBV29-1 and TRBJ1-2; D remains unclear. Germline CDR1 is SQVTM and CDR2 is ANQGSEA. V gave up 6 bases and J gave up 3 bases, with 14 bases separating them. The CDR3 has 13 amino acids. The CDR3 DNA reads TGCAGCGTCATCTCCGGGAACCACTATGGCTACACCTTC. This translates into CSVISGNHYGYTF.

The chain employs TRBV10-3 and TRBJ2-3; D uncertain. Trimming took off 3 bases at V and 5 bases at J, with 3 bases between the two ends. Germline V CDR1 and CDR2: ENHRY, SYGVKD. CDR3 length: 11 amino acids. The CDR3 DNA is TGTGCCATCAGTGATCTAGATACGCAGTATTTT. Its translation is CAISDLDTQYF.